The 17 T cell receptor beta chains below were found in one sample sequenced in a study of OX40 agonist ivuxolimab in advanced cancers. Library creation used the immunoSEQ multiplex PCR assay. The source is immuneACCESS, and TCRdb retained only in-frame sequences with V and J called. Part of the clones is not carried over; for the studies checked, unresolved V genes explain less than half of this, and the remainder is unexplained. The sample table contains roughly 76,000 clones; only one count was recorded for 75% to 95% of them. The ten largest clones add up to about 2.5% of the sample. Source: CD4+ or CD8+ T cells sorted from blood, taken in a trial of the OX40 agonist ivuxolimab. The receptors derive from an adult with an advanced solid tumor such as melanoma, head and neck, liver or kidney cancer.

The chain links TRBV7-2 to TRBJ2-1; TRBD2 might be the D (6 bases). The CDR3 extends over 16 amino acids. CDR1 and CDR2 (germline): SGHTA, FQGNSA. V lost 5 bases and J lost 8, with 22 bases in between. The CDR3 DNA reads as TGTGCCAGCAGCCCCCTGGGACTGACAACGGGGGATGAGCAGTTCTTC. This encodes CASSPLGLTTGDEQFF. Full variable domain (remainder filled in from reference TRBV7-2 and TRBJ2-1): GAGVSQSPSNKVTEKGKDVELRCDPISGHTALYWYRQSLGQGLEFLIYFQGNSAPDKSGLPSDRFSAERTGGSVSTLTIQRTQQEDSAVYLCASSPLGLTTGDEQFFGPGTRLTVL.

The rearrangement uses TRBV2 and TRBJ1-5; 9 nucleotides align to TRBD1. The V and J ends lost 2 bases and 0 bases, in that order; junction bases with no gene match: 5. The CDR3 is 17 residues long. CDR1 is SNHLY, CDR2 FYNNEI, per germline. The CDR3 sequence is CASSEITGGYSNQPQHF. The CDR3 nucleotides are TGTGCCAGCAGTGAAATTACAGGGGGCTATAGCAATCAGCCCCAGCATTTT. The full variable domain, in which reference TRBV2 and TRBJ1-5 provide the parts outside the CDR3, is EPEVTQTPSHQVTQMGQEVILRCVPISNHLYFYWYRQILGQKVEFLVSFYNNEISEKSEIFDDQFSVERPDGSNFTLKIRSTKLEDSAMYFCASSEITGGYSNQPQHFGDGTRLSIL.

The rearrangement links TRBV5-1 to TRBJ2-7; D remains ambiguous. Germline V gene lookup returns CDR1 SGHRS and CDR2 YFSETQ. The germline V and J ends were trimmed by 0 bases and 1 base, with 5 bases remaining between them. This CDR3 is 13 amino acids long. CDR3 amino acids: CASSLANSYEQYF. CDR3 sequence (DNA): TGCGCCAGCAGCTTGGCTAATTCCTACGAGCAGTACTTC. The whole variable domain, remainder taken from reference TRBV5-1 and TRBJ2-7, is KAGVTQTPRYLIKTRGQQVTLSCSPISGHRSVSWYQQTPGQGLQFLFEYFSETQRNKGNFPGRFSGRQFSNSRSEMNVSTLELGDSALYLCASSLANSYEQYFGPGTRLTVT.

This clone appeared a few times. This chain links TRBV19 with TRBJ1-4; unclear D gene. Between the trimmed V and J ends, which lost 5 bases and 1 base, there was a span of 11 bases. The CDR3 contains 15 residues. Per the germline V gene, CDR1 is LNHDA and CDR2 is SQIVND (reference sequence). The CDR3 coding sequence is TGTGCCAGTAGTCCCTTGACGGGAACTAATGAAAAACTGTTTTTT. It yields the protein CASSPLTGTNEKLFF. The full variable domain, its missing parts supplied by reference TRBV19 and TRBJ1-4, is DGGITQSPKYLFRKEGQNVTLSCEQNLNHDAMYWYRQDPGQGLRLIYYSQIVNDFQKGDIAEGYSVSREKKESFPLTVTSAQKNPTAFYLCASSPLTGTNEKLFFGSGTQLSVL.

This chain uses TRBV4-1 with TRBJ1-2; D ambiguous. The germline V and J ends were trimmed by 0 bases and 3 bases, with 5 bases remaining between them. There are 13 residues in the CDR3. The germline V gene encodes CDR1 MGHRA and CDR2 YSYEKL. The CDR3 reads CASSQEGHYGYTF. In DNA form, the CDR3 reads TGCGCCAGCAGCCAAGAAGGGCACTATGGCTACACCTTC.

The J gene is TRBJ2-5, the V gene TRBV5-1; 16 bases agree with TRBD2. The CDR3 consists of 16 residues. V lost 4 bases, J lost 2 bases, and 2 bases stayed unmatched. From germline, CDR1 is SGHRS and CDR2 YFSETQ. The CDR3 DNA sequence: TGCGCCAGCAGCAAGGGACTAGCGGGAGGGCAAGAGACCCAGTACTTC. This encodes CASSKGLAGGQETQYF.

The chain links TRBV9 to TRBJ2-1; unclear D gene. CDR1 and CDR2 (germline): SGDLS, YYNGEE. CDR3 length: 15 amino acids. Between the trimmed V and J ends, which lost 3 bases and 0 bases, there was a span of 10 bases. CDR3 amino acids: CASSALGSSYNEQFF. Written as DNA, the CDR3 is TGTGCCAGCAGCGCTCTCGGTAGCTCCTACAATGAGCAGTTCTTC.

This chain connects TRBV7-9 to TRBJ2-5, with D possibly matching TRBD1 (7 bases). This CDR3 is 15 amino acids long. Trimming removed 7 bases at V and 2 bases at J, with 17 bases between. Germline values: CDR1 SEHNR, CDR2 FQNEAQ (reference sequence). The CDR3 DNA sequence: TGTGCCAGCACCCTAGGAGGGGGCGGGCAAGAGACCCAGTACTTC. Residues: CASTLGGGGQETQYF.

This chain connects TRBV5-1 to TRBJ2-3, with 8 bases identical to TRBD2. In germline, CDR1 is SGHRS, CDR2 YFSETQ. The ends lost 3 bases at V and 4 bases at J; junction bases unmatched: 10. The CDR3 is 16 residues long. CDR3 region: CASSSLGTRAADTQYF. The CDR3 nucleotides are TGCGCCAGCAGCTCTCTCGGGACTAGGGCCGCAGATACGCAGTATTTT.

This clone was counted between two and nine times. This rearrangement joins TRBV6-5 to TRBJ2-7; perhaps D is TRBD1 or TRBD2 (5 bases each). This CDR3 contains 14 residues. V dropped 0 bases and J dropped 0 bases, with 6 bases sitting between them. In germline, CDR1 is MNHEY, CDR2 SVGAGI. The CDR3 DNA sequence: TGTGCCAGCAGTTACTCGAGGGGCTCCTACGAGCAGTACTTC. This translates into CASSYSRGSYEQYF.

A few counts support this clone. The chain uses TRBV6-4 and TRBJ2-1; D may be TRBD1 (7 bases). CDR1 is MRHNA, CDR2 SNTAGT, per germline. Between the trimmed V and J ends, which lost 5 bases and 8 bases, there was a span of 19 bases. This CDR3 region has 15 residues. The CDR3 DNA follows: TGTGCCAGCAGTAAGACAGGGAGGTTCAGGGATGAGCAGTTCTTC. This codes for CASSKTGRFRDEQFF.

The gene calls are TRBV27 and TRBJ1-6, with no clear D. Germline V gene data show CDR1 as MNHEY and CDR2 as SMNVEV (reference sequence). The CDR3 has 16 residues. Trimming removed 6 bases from V and 0 bases from J, with 12 bases in between. CDR3 sequence (DNA): TGTGCCAGCAGGGCCCTCACTAGCTCCTATAATTCACCCCTCCACTTT. This sequence encodes CASRALTSSYNSPLHF.

This clone was picked up one time. V and J are TRBV7-8 and TRBJ1-3, with a possible D match to TRBD1 (6 bases). With 5 bases removed from V and 0 bases from J, the gap between germline ends came to 14 bases. Germline V gene sequence: CDR1 SGHVS, CDR2 FQNEAQ. The CDR3 covers 16 residues. Written as DNA, the CDR3 is TGTGCCAGCAGCGAAAAAACAGGGTTCTCTGGAAACACCATATATTTT. This sequence encodes CASSEKTGFSGNTIYF.

This clone was counted a single time. The chain couples TRBV30 to TRBJ1-3, with D possibly being TRBD1 (5 bases). Germline loops: CDR1 GTSNPN, CDR2 SVGIG (reference sequence). The CDR3 runs 18 residues. With 2 bases removed from V and 2 bases from J, the gap between germline ends came to 22 bases. CDR3 coding DNA: TGTGCCTGGAGTTGGTGGGGTGGTGCCGGGGCAGCTGGAAACACCATATATTTT. Protein sequence: CAWSWWGGAGAAGNTIYF.

DNA of the CDR3: TGTGCCAGCAGTTTAACTCTAGCGAGCTACGAGCAGTACTTC. This codes for CASSLTLASYEQYF. The rearrangement uses TRBV28 and TRBJ2-7, with D possibly matching TRBD2 (6 bases). The V gene lost 2 bases and the J gene lost 3 bases, with 11 bases spanning the gap. Germline CDR1 is MDHEN and CDR2 is SYDVKM. This CDR3 region has 14 residues.

The chain links TRBV5-5 to TRBJ2-2; D might be TRBD1 (7 bases). The V and J ends lost 4 bases and 5 bases respectively, with 15 bases between them. Germline V CDR1 and CDR2: SGHKS, YYEKEE (reference sequence). The CDR3 consists of 15 residues. DNA of the CDR3: TGTGCCAGCAGCAAGGAGGGGGCGGGGACCGGGGAGCTGTTTTTT. Translated: CASSKEGAGTGELFF.

The sample holds one count of this clone. The chain has TRBV7-6 and TRBJ1-2; possibly TRBD1 for D (6 bases). The germline V and J ends were trimmed by 5 bases and 7 bases, with 14 bases remaining between them. CDR1 and CDR2 from the germline V gene are SGHVS and FNYEAQ. The length of the CDR3 is 13 residues. In nucleotides, the CDR3 is TGTGCCAGCAGCCAGACAGGCCTGGGTGGCTACACCTTC. Protein sequence: CASSQTGLGGYTF.